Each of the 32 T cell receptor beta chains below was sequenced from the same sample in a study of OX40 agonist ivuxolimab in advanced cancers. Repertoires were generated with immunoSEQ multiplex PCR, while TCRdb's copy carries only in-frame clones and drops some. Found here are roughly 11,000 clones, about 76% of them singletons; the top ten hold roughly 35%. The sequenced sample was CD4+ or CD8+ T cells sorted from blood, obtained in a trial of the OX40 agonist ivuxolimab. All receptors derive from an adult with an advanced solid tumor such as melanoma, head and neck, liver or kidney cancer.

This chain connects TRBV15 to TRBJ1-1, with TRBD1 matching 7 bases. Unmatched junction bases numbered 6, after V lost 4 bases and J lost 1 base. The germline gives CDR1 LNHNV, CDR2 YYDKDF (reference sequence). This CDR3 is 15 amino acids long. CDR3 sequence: CATSTRTGSNTEAFF. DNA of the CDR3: TGTGCCACCAGCACACGGACAGGATCGAACACTGAAGCTTTCTTT.

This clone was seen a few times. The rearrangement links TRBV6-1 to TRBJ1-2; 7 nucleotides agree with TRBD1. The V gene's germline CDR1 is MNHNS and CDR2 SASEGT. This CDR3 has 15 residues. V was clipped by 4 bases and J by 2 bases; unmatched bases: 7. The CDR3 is CASSAQGGSNYGYTF. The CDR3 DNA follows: TGTGCCAGCAGTGCCCAGGGGGGATCAAACTATGGCTACACCTTC.

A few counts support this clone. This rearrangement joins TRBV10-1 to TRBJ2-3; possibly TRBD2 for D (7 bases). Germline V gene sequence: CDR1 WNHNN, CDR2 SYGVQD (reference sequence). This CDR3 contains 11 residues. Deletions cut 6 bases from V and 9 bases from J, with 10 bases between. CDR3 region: CASRTGGTQYF. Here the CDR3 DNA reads TGCGCCAGCAGAACGGGGGGCACGCAGTATTTT.

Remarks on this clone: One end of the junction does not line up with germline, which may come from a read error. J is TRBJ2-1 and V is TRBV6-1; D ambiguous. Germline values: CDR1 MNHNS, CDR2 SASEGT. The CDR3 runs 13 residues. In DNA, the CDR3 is TGTGCCAGCAGTGAGACTGGCTACGATGAGCAGTTCTTC. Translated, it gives CASSETGYDEQFF.

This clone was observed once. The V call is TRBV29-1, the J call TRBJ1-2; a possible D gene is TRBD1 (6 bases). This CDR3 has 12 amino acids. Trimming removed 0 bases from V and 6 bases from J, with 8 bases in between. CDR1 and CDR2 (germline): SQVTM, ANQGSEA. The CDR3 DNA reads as TGCAGCGTTGAAGACAACAGGGATGGCTACACCTTC. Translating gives CSVEDNRDGYTF.

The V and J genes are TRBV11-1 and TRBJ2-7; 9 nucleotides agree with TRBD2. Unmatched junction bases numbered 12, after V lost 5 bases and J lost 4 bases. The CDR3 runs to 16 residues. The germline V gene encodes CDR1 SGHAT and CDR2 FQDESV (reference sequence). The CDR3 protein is CASSTQTSGAMYEQYF. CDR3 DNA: TGTGCCAGCAGCACCCAGACTAGCGGAGCTATGTACGAGCAGTACTTC.

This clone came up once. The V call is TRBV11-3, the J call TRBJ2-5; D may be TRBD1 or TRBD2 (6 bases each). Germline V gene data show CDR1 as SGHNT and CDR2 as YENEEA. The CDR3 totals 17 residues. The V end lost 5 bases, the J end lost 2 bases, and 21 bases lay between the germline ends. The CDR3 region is CASSPRGHGTVQETQYF. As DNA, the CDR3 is TGTGCCAGCAGCCCCCGGGGGCATGGGACGGTGCAAGAGACCCAGTACTTC. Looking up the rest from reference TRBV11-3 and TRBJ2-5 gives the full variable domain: EAGVVQSPRYKIIEKKQPVAFWCNPISGHNTLYWYLQNLGQGPELLIRYENEEAVDDSQLPKDRFSAERLKGVDSTLKIQPAELGDSAVYLCASSPRGHGTVQETQYFGPGTRLLVL.

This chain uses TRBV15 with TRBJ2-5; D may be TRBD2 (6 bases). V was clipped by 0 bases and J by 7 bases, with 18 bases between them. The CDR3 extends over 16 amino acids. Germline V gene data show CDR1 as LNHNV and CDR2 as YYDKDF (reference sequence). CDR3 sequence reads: CATSRDLGLLFGTQYF. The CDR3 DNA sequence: TGTGCCACCAGCAGAGATTTGGGACTCCTGTTTGGGACCCAGTACTTC.

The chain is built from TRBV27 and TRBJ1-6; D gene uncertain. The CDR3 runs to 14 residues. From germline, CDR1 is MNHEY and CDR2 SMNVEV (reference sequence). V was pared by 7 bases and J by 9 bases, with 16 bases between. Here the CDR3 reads CASTPGSPVSPLHF. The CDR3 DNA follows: TGTGCCAGCACCCCTGGCAGCCCAGTTTCACCCCTCCACTTT.

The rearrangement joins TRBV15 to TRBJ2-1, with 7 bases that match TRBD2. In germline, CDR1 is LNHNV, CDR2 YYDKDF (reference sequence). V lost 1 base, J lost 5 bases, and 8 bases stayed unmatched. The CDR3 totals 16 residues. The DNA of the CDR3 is TGTGCCACCAGCAGAGGAGGGAGGGCAGTGGACAATGAGCAGTTCTTC. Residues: CATSRGGRAVDNEQFF.

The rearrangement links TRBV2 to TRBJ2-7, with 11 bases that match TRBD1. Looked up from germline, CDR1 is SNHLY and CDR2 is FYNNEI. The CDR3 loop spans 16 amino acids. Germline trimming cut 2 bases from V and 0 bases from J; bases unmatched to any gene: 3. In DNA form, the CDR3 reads TGTGCCAGCAGTGAACCCGGGACAGGGGGCTCCTACGAGCAGTACTTC. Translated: CASSEPGTGGSYEQYF.

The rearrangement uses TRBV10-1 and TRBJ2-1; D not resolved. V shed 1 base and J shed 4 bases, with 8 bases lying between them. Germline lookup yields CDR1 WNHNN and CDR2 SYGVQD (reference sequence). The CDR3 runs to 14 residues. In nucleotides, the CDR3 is TGCGCCAGCAGTGAGTTTGCAGAATACAATGAGCAGTTCTTC. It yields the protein CASSEFAEYNEQFF.

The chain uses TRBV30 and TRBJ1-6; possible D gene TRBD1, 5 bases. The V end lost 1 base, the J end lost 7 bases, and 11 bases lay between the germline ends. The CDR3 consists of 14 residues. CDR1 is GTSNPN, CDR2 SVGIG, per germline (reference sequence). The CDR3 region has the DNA TGTGCCTGGAGTGAGGGACTGTTCAATTCACCCCTCCACTTT. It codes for CAWSEGLFNSPLHF.

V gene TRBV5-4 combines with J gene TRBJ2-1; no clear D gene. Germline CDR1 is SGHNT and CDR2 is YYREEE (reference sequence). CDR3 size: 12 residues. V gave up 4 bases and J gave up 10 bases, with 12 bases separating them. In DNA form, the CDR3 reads TGTGCCAGCAGCCTTGGAACGAGGGAGCAGTTCTTC. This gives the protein CASSLGTREQFF.

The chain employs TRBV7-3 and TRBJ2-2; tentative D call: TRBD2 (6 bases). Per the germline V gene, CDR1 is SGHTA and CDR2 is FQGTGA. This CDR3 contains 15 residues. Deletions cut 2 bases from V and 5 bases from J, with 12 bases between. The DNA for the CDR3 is TGTGCCAGCAGCTTATACACCGGGGGTACCGGGGAGCTGTTTTTT. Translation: CASSLYTGGTGELFF.

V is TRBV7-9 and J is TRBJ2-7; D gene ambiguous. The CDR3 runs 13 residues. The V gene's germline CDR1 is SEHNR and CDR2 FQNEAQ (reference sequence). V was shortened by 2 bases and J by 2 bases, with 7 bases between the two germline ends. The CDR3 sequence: CASSLPGTYEQYF. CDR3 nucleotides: TGTGCCAGCAGCTTACCAGGTACCTACGAGCAGTACTTC.

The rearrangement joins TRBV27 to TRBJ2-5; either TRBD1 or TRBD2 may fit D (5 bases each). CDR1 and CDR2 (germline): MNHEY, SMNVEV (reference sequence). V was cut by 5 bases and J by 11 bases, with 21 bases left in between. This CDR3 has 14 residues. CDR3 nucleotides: TGTGCCAGCAGTCCACAGGAGGCGCTGTGGGAGCAGTACTTC. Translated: CASSPQEALWEQYF.

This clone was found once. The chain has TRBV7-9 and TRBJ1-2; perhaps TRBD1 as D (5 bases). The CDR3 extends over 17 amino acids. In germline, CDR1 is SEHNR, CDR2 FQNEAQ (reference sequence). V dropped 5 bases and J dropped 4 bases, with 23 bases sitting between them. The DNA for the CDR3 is TGTGCCAGCAGCCAGACCCCATTTGAGATCGGGGGCTATGGCTACACCTTC. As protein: CASSQTPFEIGGYGYTF.

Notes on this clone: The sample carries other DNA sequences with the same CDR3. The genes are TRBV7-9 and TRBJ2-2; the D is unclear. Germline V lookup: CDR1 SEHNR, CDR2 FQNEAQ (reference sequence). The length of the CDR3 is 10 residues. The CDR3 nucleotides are TGTGCAAGCGACACCGGGGAGCTGTTTTTT. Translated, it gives CASDTGELFF. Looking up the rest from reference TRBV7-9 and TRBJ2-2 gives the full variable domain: DTGVSQNPRHKITKRGQNVTFRCDPISEHNRLYWYRQTLGQGPEFLTYFQNEAQLEKSRLLSDRFSAERPKGSFSTLEIQRTEQGDSAMYLCASDTGELFFGEGSRLTVL.

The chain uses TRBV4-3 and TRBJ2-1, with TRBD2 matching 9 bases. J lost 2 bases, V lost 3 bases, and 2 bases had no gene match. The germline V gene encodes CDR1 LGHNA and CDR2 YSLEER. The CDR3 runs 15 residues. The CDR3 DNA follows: TGCGCCAGCAGCCAGAGACTAGCGGCCTACAATGAGCAGTTCTTC. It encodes CASSQRLAAYNEQFF.

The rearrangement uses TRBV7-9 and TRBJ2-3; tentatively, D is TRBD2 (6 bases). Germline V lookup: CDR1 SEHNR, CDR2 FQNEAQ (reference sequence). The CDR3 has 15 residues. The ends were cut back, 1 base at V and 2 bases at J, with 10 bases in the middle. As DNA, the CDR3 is TGTGCCAGCAGCTTAGAAGGCGGGACCACAGATACGCAGTATTTT. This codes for CASSLEGGTTDTQYF. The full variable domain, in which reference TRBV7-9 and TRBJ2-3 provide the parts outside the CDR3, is DTGVSQNPRHKITKRGQNVTFRCDPISEHNRLYWYRQTLGQGPEFLTYFQNEAQLEKSRLLSDRFSAERPKGSFSTLEIQRTEQGDSAMYLCASSLEGGTTDTQYFGPGTRLTVL.

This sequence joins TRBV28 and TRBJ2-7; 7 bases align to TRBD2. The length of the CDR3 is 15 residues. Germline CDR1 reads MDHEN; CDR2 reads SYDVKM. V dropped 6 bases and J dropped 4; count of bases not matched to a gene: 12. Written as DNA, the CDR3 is TGTGCCAGCAGCCCTGGGGTAGGGGAGGGGTACGAGCAGTACTTC. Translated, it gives CASSPGVGEGYEQYF.

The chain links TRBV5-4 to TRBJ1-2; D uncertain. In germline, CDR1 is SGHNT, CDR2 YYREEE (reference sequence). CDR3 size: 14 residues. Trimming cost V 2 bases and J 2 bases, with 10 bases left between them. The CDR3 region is CASSLFRTNYGYTF. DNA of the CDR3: TGTGCCAGCAGCTTATTCCGAACAAACTATGGCTACACCTTC.

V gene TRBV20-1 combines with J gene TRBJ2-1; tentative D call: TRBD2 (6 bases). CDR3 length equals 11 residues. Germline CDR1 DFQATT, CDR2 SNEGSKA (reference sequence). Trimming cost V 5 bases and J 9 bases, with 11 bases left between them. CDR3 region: CSAPTSFEQFF. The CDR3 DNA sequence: TGCAGTGCTCCGACTAGTTTTGAGCAGTTCTTC.

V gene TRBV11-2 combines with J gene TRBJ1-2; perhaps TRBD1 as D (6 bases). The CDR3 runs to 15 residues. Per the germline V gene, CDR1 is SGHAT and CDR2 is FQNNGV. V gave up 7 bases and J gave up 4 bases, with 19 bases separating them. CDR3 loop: CASTEWGGGGYGYTF. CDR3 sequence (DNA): TGTGCCAGCACCGAGTGGGGGGGCGGGGGCTATGGCTACACCTTC.

This CDR3 reads CASSVPGQTFSTDTQYF. DNA of the CDR3: TGTGCCAGCAGCGTCCCAGGACAGACCTTTAGCACAGATACGCAGTATTTT. V usage is TRBV9 and J usage is TRBJ2-3, with D possibly being TRBD1 (6 bases). Germline V gene data show CDR1 as SGDLS and CDR2 as YYNGEE. Trimming left V 2 bases short and J 0 bases short, with 16 bases between. CDR3 length equals 17 residues.

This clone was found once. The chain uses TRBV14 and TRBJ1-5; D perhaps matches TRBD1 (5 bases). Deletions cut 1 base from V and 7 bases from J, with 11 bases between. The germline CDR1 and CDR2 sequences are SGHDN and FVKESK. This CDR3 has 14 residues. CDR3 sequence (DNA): TGTGCCAGCAGCCAAGGTGGGGGTGACCAGCCCCAGCATTTT. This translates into CASSQGGGDQPQHF.

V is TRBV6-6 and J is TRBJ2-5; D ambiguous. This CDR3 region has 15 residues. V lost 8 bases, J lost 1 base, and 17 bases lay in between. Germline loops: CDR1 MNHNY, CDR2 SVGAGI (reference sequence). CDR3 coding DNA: TGTGCCAGCGGTATCCCCGAGGTCGTCCAAGAGACCCAGTACTTC. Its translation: CASGIPEVVQETQYF.

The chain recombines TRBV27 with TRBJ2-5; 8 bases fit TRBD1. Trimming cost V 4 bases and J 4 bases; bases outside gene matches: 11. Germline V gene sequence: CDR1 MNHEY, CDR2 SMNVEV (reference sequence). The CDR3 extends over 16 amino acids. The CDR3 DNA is TGTGCCAGCAGTTCGAGGGACAGGAAGTTCCCAGAGACCCAGTACTTC. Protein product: CASSSRDRKFPETQYF.

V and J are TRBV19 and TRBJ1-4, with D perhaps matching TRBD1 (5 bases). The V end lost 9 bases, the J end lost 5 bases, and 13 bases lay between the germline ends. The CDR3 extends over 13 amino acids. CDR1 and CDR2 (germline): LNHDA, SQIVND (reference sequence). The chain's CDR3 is CASLRGANEKLFF. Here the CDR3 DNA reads TGTGCCAGCCTTCGTGGGGCCAATGAAAAACTGTTTTTT. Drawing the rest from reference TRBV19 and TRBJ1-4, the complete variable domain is DGGITQSPKYLFRKEGQNVTLSCEQNLNHDAMYWYRQDPGQGLRLIYYSQIVNDFQKGDIAEGYSVSREKKESFPLTVTSAQKNPTAFYLCASLRGANEKLFFGSGTQLSVL.

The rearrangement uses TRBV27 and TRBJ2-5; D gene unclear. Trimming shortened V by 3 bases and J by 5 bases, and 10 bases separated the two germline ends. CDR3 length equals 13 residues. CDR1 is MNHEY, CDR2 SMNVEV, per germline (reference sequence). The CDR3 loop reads CASSLLVGETQYF. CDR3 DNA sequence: TGTGCCAGCAGTTTGCTAGTAGGCGAGACCCAGTACTTC.

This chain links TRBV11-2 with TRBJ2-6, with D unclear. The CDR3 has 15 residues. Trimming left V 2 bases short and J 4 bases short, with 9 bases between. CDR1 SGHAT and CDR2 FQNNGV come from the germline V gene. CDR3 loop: CASSLRGSGANVLTF. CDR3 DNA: TGTGCCAGCAGCTTACGTGGATCCGGGGCCAACGTCCTGACTTTC.